The 7 T cell receptor beta chains given below trace back to one sample, sequenced in a study of cytomegalovirus exposure and HLA in healthy donors. Primers: 60 Vbeta forward and 13 Jbeta reverse. Only in-frame clones appear in the TCRdb table, and some are missing; sequencing was by immunoSEQ multiplex PCR. The sample has about 140,000 clones; 80% are singletons. The sequenced sample was PBMCs. Every receptor here comes from a male donor in good health and CMV-seropositive.

V usage is TRBV19 and J usage is TRBJ2-2, with D maybe TRBD1 (6 bases). This CDR3 is built from 14 residues. V lost 4 bases and J lost 6, with 12 bases in between. Germline CDR1 LNHDA, CDR2 SQIVND (reference sequence). CDR3 region: CASSRTASPGELFF. Written as DNA, the CDR3 is TGTGCCAGTAGTAGGACAGCCTCACCCGGGGAGCTGTTTTTT.

The count of this clone is one. The chain has TRBV10-2 and TRBJ2-1; the match to TRBD2 covers 11 bases. The ends lost 7 bases at V and 7 bases at J; junction bases unmatched: 9. This CDR3 has 15 residues. CDR1 and CDR2 (germline): WSHSY, SAAADI. CDR3 DNA: TGCGCCAGCAACGCGTTAGCGGGGGGGCTAAATGAGCAGTTCTTC. Translated: CASNALAGGLNEQFF.

The J gene is TRBJ2-7, the V gene TRBV11-2; 11 bases agree with TRBD1. CDR3 length: 17 residues. The germline V gene encodes CDR1 SGHAT and CDR2 FQNNGV. V dropped 5 bases and J dropped 7; count of bases not matched to a gene: 16. The CDR3 DNA follows: TGTGCCAGCAGCCGAATACGCCGGGACAGGGGGTACAGGGAGCAGTACTTC. Residues: CASSRIRRDRGYREQYF.

The chain joins TRBV7-3 to TRBJ2-3, with 7 bases aligning to TRBD1. From germline, CDR1 is SGHTA and CDR2 FQGTGA. The ends lost 5 bases at V and 3 bases at J; junction bases unmatched: 8. This CDR3 region has 15 residues. Here the CDR3 DNA reads TGTGCCAGCAGCCCCACAGGGACAGCAACAGATACGCAGTATTTT. Translating it yields CASSPTGTATDTQYF. Combining the CDR3 with reference TRBV7-3 and TRBJ2-3 gives the whole variable domain GAGVSQTPSNKVTEKGKYVELRCDPISGHTALYWYRQSLGQGPEFLIYFQGTGAADDSGLPNDRFFAVRPEGSVSTLKIQRTERGDSAVYLCASSPTGTATDTQYFGPGTRLTVL.

For the CDR3, the DNA is TGTGCCAGCAGAGACAGGGTCACTTATAATTCACCCCTCCACTTT. Protein product: CASRDRVTYNSPLHF. The genes are TRBV6-1 and TRBJ1-6, with 7 bases matching TRBD1. The CDR3 runs to 15 residues. V was pared by 6 bases and J by 4 bases, with 6 bases of the junction left unmatched. Looked up from germline, CDR1 is MNHNS and CDR2 is SASEGT.

This clone was seen more than once but under ten times. This chain joins TRBV6-1 and TRBJ2-1, with 8 bases that match TRBD1. The CDR3 is 14 amino acids. J gave up 5 bases and V 7 bases, and 7 bases lay outside the gene matches. Germline V CDR1 and CDR2: MNHNS, SASEGT. The CDR3 protein is CASTKTTGDNEQFF. In nucleotides, the CDR3 is TGTGCCAGCACCAAAACGACAGGGGACAATGAGCAGTTCTTC.

The chain has TRBV5-1 and TRBJ1-2; 8 positions match TRBD1. The V segment lost 0 bases and the J segment 12 bases; nucleotides outside the gene matches: 10. Germline V gene lookup returns CDR1 SGHRS and CDR2 YFSETQ. The CDR3 runs to 14 residues. In nucleotides, the CDR3 is TGCGCCAGCAGCTTGGCAGATCCCGGGACAGGCGACACCTTC. Amino acid sequence: CASSLADPGTGDTF.